The rows below give T cell receptor beta chains drawn from one sample of a study of stem cell transplantation in POMP-related autoinflammatory disease. Produced via immunoSEQ multiplex PCR; TCRdb's table is partial and in-frame only. Among about 8,900 clones listed, approximately 91% were seen once. This material consisted of CD8+ T cells from PBMCs, taken before stem cell transplantation. These TCRs come from a human donor with POMP-related autoinflammation and immune dysregulation (PRAID). Each CDR3 is given with its conserved first and last residue. A D gene is named only where the DNA matches it firmly. Clone size, where shown, is once, few, many, or a class for clones that have expanded.

TRBV7-6	TRBD1	TRBJ1-6	.	CASSPTGEGSPLHF	TGTGCCAGCAGCCCAACAGGGGAAGGCTCACCCCTCCACTTT
TRBV5-6	.	TRBJ1-1	.	CASSLEAGMNTEAFF	TGTGCCAGCAGCTTGGAGGCGGGCATGAACACTGAAGCTTTCTTT
TRBV5-5	.	TRBJ1-1	.	CASSLARLNTEAFF	TGTGCCAGCAGCTTGGCTAGATTGAACACTGAAGCTTTCTTT
TRBV19	.	TRBJ2-3	.	CASSIATYYDGGEADTQYF	TGTGCCAGTAGTATAGCCACCTATTATGACGGGGGCGAGGCAGATACGCAGTATTTT
TRBV6-5	.	TRBJ2-5	.	CASSPYLFKETQYF	TGTGCCAGCAGTCCCTACTTGTTCAAAGAGACCCAGTACTTC
TRBV29-1	.	TRBJ2-7	.	CSVGRGAYEQYF	TGCAGCGTTGGTAGGGGCGCCTACGAGCAGTACTTC
TRBV4-1	.	TRBJ1-5	.	CASSQGRDQPQHF	TGCGCCAGCAGCCAAGGACGCGATCAGCCCCAGCATTTT
TRBV9	.	TRBJ1-1	.	CASSVGPGGNTEAFF	TGTGCCAGCAGCGTAGGCCCGGGGGGAAACACTGAAGCTTTCTTT
TRBV10-3	TRBD1	TRBJ1-1	.	CAISEGQGAFEAFF	TGTGCCATCAGTGAGGGACAGGGGGCGTTTGAAGCTTTCTTT
TRBV6-5	.	TRBJ2-5	.	CASSYDGETQYF	TGTGCCAGCAGTTACGACGGTGAGACCCAGTACTTC
TRBV5-4	TRBD2	TRBJ2-5	.	CAYLGLGTETQYF	TGTGCCTACCTAGGACTAGGTACCGAGACCCAGTACTTC
TRBV7-9	.	TRBJ2-3	.	CASSTNTDTQYF	TGTGCCAGCAGCACAAACACAGATACGCAGTATTTT
TRBV28	.	TRBJ2-1	.	CASSLRPSSYNEQFF	TGTGCCAGCAGTTTACGCCCGAGCTCCTACAATGAGCAGTTCTTC
TRBV6-5	.	TRBJ2-7	.	CASSQAYEQYF	TGTGCCAGCAGTCAAGCCTACGAGCAGTACTTC
TRBV7-9	.	TRBJ2-1	.	CASSLSFQRQGNEQFF	TGTGCCAGCAGCTTAAGTTTCCAGCGCCAAGGGAATGAGCAGTTCTTC
TRBV6-5	TRBD1	TRBJ2-1	.	CASSATGRQFF	TGTGCCAGCAGTGCGACAGGGAGGCAGTTCTTC
TRBV29-1	.	TRBJ2-5	.	CSVVIGLGGRETQYF	TGCAGCGTTGTCATTGGACTAGGGGGTCGGGAGACCCAGTACTTC
TRBV15	TRBD2	TRBJ2-1	once	CATSREGLAYNEQFF	TGTGCCACCAGCAGAGAGGGACTAGCGTACAATGAGCAGTTCTTC
TRBV6-5	.	TRBJ1-4	.	CASSYHGGVEKLFF	TGTGCCAGCAGTTACCACGGGGGTGTTGAAAAACTGTTTTTT
TRBV4-2	TRBD1	TRBJ1-1	.	CASSPGTGGAEAFF	TGTGCCAGCAGCCCAGGGACAGGGGGCGCGGAAGCTTTCTTT
TRBV7-2	TRBD1	TRBJ2-7	.	CASSQDRGLREQYF	TGTGCCAGCAGCCAGGACAGGGGCCTACGGGAGCAGTACTTC
TRBV7-9	.	TRBJ1-6	few	CASSSTSAGWNSPLHF	TGTGCCAGCAGCTCGACATCCGCGGGCTGGAATTCACCCCTCCACTTT
TRBV5-4	.	TRBJ2-1	.	CASSLLVGGPLNEQFF	TGTGCCAGCAGCTTGTTGGTGGGGGGGCCCCTCAATGAGCAGTTCTTC
TRBV7-6	.	TRBJ2-6	.	CASSPMVDGANVLTF	TGTGCCAGCAGCCCCATGGTGGATGGGGCCAACGTCCTGACTTTC
TRBV5-1	.	TRBJ1-1	.	CASSGGRWNTEAFF	TGCGCCAGCAGCGGGGGACGGTGGAACACTGAAGCTTTCTTT
TRBV28	TRBD2	TRBJ2-3	.	CASSTPGGLAGVIPDTQYF	TGTGCCAGCAGTACCCCCGGAGGACTAGCGGGAGTAATCCCAGATACGCAGTATTTT
TRBV7-6	.	TRBJ2-7	.	CASSLNWAYEQYF	TGTGCCAGCAGCTTAAACTGGGCCTACGAGCAGTACTTC
TRBV5-5	.	TRBJ1-2	once	CASSLTGAQGYTF	TGTGCCAGCAGTCTGACCGGGGCGCAGGGCTACACCTTC
TRBV27	.	TRBJ2-1	.	CASSLGTPYNEQFF	TGTGCCAGCAGTTTAGGGACACCGTACAATGAGCAGTTCTTC
TRBV5-6	.	TRBJ2-7	.	CASSSYINGRDYEQYF	TGTGCCAGCAGCTCTTACATAAATGGACGGGACTACGAGCAGTACTTC
TRBV28	TRBD2	TRBJ2-1	.	CASRLAGGYNEQFF	TGTGCCAGCAGACTAGCGGGAGGGTACAATGAGCAGTTCTTC
TRBV7-2	TRBD2	TRBJ2-1	.	CASSLLAGVEQFF	TGTGCCAGCAGCTTACTAGCGGGAGTTGAGCAGTTCTTC
TRBV28	TRBD2	TRBJ2-7	.	CASSLVPRLAGEEQYF	TGTGCCAGCAGTTTAGTCCCCAGGCTAGCGGGGGAAGAGCAGTACTTC
TRBV11-2	TRBD1	TRBJ1-1	.	CASGETGVREAFF	TGTGCCAGCGGCGAGACAGGGGTAAGGGAAGCTTTCTTT
TRBV19	.	TRBJ1-1	.	CASSEAGVIEAFF	TGTGCCAGCTCAGAAGCAGGGGTTATTGAAGCTTTCTTT
TRBV9	.	TRBJ2-3	.	CASSVGGSGTDTQYF	TGTGCCAGCAGCGTAGGGGGGTCGGGCACAGATACGCAGTATTTT
TRBV4-1	TRBD1	TRBJ1-3	.	CASSHQQGAGNTIYF	TGCGCCAGCAGCCATCAACAGGGGGCTGGAAACACCATATATTTT
TRBV6-1	TRBD2	TRBJ2-7	once	CASSEAPTLAGRPYEQYF	TGTGCCAGCAGTGAAGCTCCCACCCTAGCGGGGCGCCCCTACGAGCAGTACTTC
TRBV6-1	TRBD2	TRBJ2-5	.	CASSERGGRKETQYF	TGTGCCAGCAGTGAACGGGGGGGGCGTAAGGAGACCCAGTACTTC
TRBV5-4	.	TRBJ2-3	.	CASSLSGRSTDTQYF	TGTGCCAGCAGCTTATCGGGGCGAAGCACAGATACGCAGTATTTT
TRBV2	.	TRBJ2-7	.	CASSEFHSGTTYEQYF	TGTGCCAGCAGTGAATTCCACAGCGGAACAACCTACGAGCAGTACTTC
TRBV13	.	TRBJ1-6	.	CASSSRDGNSPLHF	TGTGCCAGCAGCTCAAGGGATGGCAATTCACCCCTCCACTTT
TRBV13	TRBD2	TRBJ2-2	.	CASSLRGGPGELFF	TGTGCCAGCAGCTTACGGGGGGGCCCCGGGGAGCTGTTTTTT
TRBV4-1	TRBD1	TRBJ1-4	.	CASSHRTGRGNEKLFF	TGCGCCAGCAGCCATAGGACAGGGAGGGGGAATGAAAAACTGTTTTTT
TRBV28	.	TRBJ2-3	.	CASSFQLRESTDTQYF	TGTGCCAGCAGTTTTCAATTAAGAGAAAGCACAGATACGCAGTATTTT
TRBV6-5	.	TRBJ2-6	.	CASSTTASGANVLTF	TGTGCCAGCAGTACCACAGCCTCTGGGGCCAACGTCCTGACTTTC
TRBV7-6	TRBD1	TRBJ1-1	.	CASSHQTGQGAEAFF	TGTGCCAGCAGCCACCAAACCGGACAGGGGGCTGAAGCTTTCTTT
TRBV4-1	TRBD1	TRBJ2-7	few	CASSPSPGTASYEQYF	TGCGCCAGCAGCCCATCCCCCGGGACAGCGTCCTACGAGCAGTACTTC
TRBV12-5	.	TRBJ2-1	.	CASGLGYHEQFF	TGTGCTAGTGGTTTAGGCTACCATGAGCAGTTCTTC
TRBV15	.	TRBJ1-3	.	CATSRVRRGIPGNTIYF	TGTGCCACCAGCAGAGTCCGTCGGGGAATTCCTGGAAACACCATATATTTT
TRBV9	.	TRBJ1-1	.	CASSRDILQGEAFF	TGTGCCAGCAGCCGGGACATCTTACAAGGTGAAGCTTTCTTT
TRBV28	TRBD1	TRBJ2-5	once	CASSPLPGGETQYF	TGTGCCAGCAGTCCCCTACCAGGGGGCGAGACCCAGTACTTC
TRBV18	TRBD1	TRBJ1-2	.	CASSPPPGQVMREDYGYTF	TGTGCCAGCTCACCACCGCCGGGACAGGTGATGAGGGAGGACTATGGCTACACCTTC
TRBV9	.	TRBJ2-2	.	CASSVAITVPNTGELFF	TGTGCCAGCAGCGTAGCTATAACAGTCCCGAACACCGGGGAGCTGTTTTTT
TRBV9	TRBD1	TRBJ2-1	.	CASSVAGGMGYEQFF	TGTGCCAGCAGCGTAGCAGGGGGTATGGGGTATGAGCAGTTCTTC